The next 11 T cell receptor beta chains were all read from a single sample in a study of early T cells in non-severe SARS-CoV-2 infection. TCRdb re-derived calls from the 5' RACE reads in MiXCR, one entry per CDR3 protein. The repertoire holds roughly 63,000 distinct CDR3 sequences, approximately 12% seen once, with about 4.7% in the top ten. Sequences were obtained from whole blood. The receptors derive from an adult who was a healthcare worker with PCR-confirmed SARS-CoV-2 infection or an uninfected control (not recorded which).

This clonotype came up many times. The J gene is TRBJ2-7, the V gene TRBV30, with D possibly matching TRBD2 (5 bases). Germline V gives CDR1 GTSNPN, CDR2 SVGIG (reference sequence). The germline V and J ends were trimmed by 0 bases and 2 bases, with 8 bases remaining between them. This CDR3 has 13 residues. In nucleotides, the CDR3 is TGTGCCTGGAGTGTCGGGGAGCCCTACGAGCAGTACTTC. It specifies CAWSVGEPYEQYF.

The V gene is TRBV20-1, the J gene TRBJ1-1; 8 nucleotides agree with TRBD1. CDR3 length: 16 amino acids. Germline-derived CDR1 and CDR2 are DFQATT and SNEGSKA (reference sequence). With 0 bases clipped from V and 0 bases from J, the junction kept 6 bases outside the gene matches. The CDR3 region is CSARDRGQGMNTEAFF. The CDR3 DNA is TGCAGTGCTAGAGACAGGGGGCAGGGGATGAACACTGAAGCTTTCTTT.

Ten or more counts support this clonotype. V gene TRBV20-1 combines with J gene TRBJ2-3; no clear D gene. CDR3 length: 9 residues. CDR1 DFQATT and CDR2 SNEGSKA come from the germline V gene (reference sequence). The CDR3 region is CSVGDTQYF. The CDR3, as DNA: TGCAGCGTCGGAGATACGCAGTATTTT.

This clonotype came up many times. CDR3: CASSSHYTGELFF. The CDR3 nucleotides are TGTGCCAGCAGCTCGCATTACACCGGGGAGCTGTTTTTT. The chain employs TRBV7-9 and TRBJ2-2; D gene unclear. The V gene's germline CDR1 is SEHNR and CDR2 FQNEAQ (reference sequence). V was pared by 4 bases and J by 3 bases, with 6 bases between. This CDR3 has 13 amino acids. Using reference TRBV7-9 and TRBJ2-2 for the parts outside the CDR3, the full variable domain is DTGVSQNPRHKITKRGQNVTFRCDPISEHNRLYWYRQTLGQGPEFLTYFQNEAQLEKSRLLSDRFSAERPKGSFSTLEIQRTEQGDSAMYLCASSSHYTGELFFGEGSRLTVL.

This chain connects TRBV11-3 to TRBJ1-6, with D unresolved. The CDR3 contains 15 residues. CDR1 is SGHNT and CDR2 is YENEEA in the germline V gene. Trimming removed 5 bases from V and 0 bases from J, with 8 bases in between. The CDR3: CASSLSSSYNSPLHF. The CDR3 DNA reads TGTGCCAGCAGCCTGAGTAGCTCCTATAATTCACCCCTCCACTTT.

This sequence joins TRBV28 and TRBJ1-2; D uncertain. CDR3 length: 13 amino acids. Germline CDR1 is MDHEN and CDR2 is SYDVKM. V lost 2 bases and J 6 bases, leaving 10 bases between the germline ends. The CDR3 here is CASSLTWRDGYTF. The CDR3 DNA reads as TGTGCCAGCAGTTTAACCTGGAGAGATGGCTACACCTTC.

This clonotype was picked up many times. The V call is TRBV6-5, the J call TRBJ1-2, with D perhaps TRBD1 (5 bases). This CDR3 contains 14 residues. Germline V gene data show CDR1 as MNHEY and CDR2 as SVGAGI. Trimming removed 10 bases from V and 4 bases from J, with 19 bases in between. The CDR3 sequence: CATKPPGQGYGYTF. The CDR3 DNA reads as TGTGCCACCAAGCCCCCCGGCCAGGGCTATGGCTACACCTTC.

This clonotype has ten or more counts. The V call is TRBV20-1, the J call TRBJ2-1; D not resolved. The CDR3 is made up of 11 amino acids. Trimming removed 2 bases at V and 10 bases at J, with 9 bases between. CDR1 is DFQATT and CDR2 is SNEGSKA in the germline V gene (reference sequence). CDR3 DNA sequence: TGCAGTGCTAGAAAGATAGGAGAGCAGTTCTTC. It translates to CSARKIGEQFF.

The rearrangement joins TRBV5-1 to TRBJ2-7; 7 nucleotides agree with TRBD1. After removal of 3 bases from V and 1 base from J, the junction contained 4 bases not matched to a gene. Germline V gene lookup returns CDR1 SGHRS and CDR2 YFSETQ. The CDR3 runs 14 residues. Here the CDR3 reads CASSSSTGSYEQYF. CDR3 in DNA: TGCGCCAGCAGCTCCTCGACAGGGTCCTACGAGCAGTACTTC.

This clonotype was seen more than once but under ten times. The CDR3 bases are TGTGCCAGCAGTTGGTCCGGGGGAAACCAGCCCCAGCATTTT. Translation gives CASSWSGGNQPQHF. V is TRBV12-3 or TRBV12-4 and J is TRBJ1-5, with a weak D call TRBD1 (5 bases). Trimming removed 4 bases from V and 7 bases from J, with 14 bases in between. The CDR3 sequence is 14 residues long.

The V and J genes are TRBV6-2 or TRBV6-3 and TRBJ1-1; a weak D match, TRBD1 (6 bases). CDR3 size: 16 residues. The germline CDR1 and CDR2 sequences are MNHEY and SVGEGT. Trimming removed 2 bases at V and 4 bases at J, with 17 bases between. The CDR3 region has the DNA TGTGCCAGCAGTTACCGATATCCAGGGGAGGGCACTGAAGCTTTCTTT. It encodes CASSYRYPGEGTEAFF.